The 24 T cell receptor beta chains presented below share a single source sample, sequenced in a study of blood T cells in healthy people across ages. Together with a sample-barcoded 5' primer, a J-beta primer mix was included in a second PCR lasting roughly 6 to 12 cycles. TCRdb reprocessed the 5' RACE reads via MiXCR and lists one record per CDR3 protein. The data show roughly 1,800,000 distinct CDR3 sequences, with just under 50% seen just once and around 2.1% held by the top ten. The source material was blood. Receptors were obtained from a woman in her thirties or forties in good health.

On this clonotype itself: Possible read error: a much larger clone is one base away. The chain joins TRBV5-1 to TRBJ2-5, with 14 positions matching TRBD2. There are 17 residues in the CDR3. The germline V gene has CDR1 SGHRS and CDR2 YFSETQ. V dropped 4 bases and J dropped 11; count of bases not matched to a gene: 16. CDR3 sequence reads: CASSPGLAGDPYNEQYF. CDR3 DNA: TGCGCCAGCAGCCCGGGACTAGCGGGGGACCCCTACAATGAGCAGTACTTC.

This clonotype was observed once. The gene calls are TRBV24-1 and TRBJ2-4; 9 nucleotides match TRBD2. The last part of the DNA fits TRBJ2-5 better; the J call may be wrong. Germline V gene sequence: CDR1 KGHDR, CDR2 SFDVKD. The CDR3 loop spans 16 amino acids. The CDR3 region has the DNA TGTGCCACCAGTGATGATAGCGGGGGATTCCAAGAGACCCAGTACTTC. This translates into CATSDDSGGFQETQYF.

In DNA form, the CDR3 reads TGTGCCAGCAGCTCCCGGCCTGGGGGCTCTCAAGAGACCCAGTACTTC. Protein: CASSSRPGGSQETQYF. This sequence joins TRBV7-9 and TRBJ2-5; tentative D call: TRBD1 (6 bases). The CDR3 contains 16 residues. The germline V and J ends were trimmed by 4 bases and 2 bases, with 17 bases remaining between them. The germline gives CDR1 SEHNR, CDR2 FQNEAQ (reference sequence). The full variable domain, in which reference TRBV7-9 and TRBJ2-5 provide the parts outside the CDR3, is DTGVSQNPRHKITKRGQNVTFRCDPISEHNRLYWYRQTLGQGPEFLTYFQNEAQLEKSRLLSDRFSAERPKGSFSTLEIQRTEQGDSAMYLCASSSRPGGSQETQYFGPGTRLLVL.

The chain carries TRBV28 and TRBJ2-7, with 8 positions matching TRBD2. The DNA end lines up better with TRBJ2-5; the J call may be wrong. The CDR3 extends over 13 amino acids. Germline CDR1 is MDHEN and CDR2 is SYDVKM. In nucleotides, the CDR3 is TGTGCCAGCCTGGAAAGCGGGGGTGAGACCCAGTACTTC. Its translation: CASLESGGETQYF.

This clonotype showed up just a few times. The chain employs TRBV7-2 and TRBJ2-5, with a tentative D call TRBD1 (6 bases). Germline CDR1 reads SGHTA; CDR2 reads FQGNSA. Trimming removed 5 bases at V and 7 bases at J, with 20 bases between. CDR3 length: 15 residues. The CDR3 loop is CASSRKDRQDRTQYF. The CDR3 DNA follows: TGTGCCAGCAGCCGAAAGGACAGACAAGATCGGACCCAGTACTTC. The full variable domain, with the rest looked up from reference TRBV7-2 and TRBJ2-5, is GAGVSQSPSNKVTEKGKDVELRCDPISGHTALYWYRQSLGQGLEFLIYFQGNSAPDKSGLPSDRFSAERTGGSVSTLTIQRTQQEDSAVYLCASSRKDRQDRTQYFGPGTRLLVL.

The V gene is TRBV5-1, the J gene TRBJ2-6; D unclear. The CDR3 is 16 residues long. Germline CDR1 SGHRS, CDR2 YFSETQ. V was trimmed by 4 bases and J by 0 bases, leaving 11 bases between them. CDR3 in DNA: TGCGCCAGCAGCCGTCGTGATGACTCTGGGGCCAACGTCCTGACTTTC. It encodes CASSRRDDSGANVLTF.

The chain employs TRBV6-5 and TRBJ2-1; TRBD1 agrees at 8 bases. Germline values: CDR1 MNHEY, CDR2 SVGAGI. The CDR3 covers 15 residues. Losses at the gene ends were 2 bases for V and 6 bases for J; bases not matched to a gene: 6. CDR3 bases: TGTGCCAGCAGTTACCACAACAGGGGGAGCAATGAGCAGTTCTTC. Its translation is CASSYHNRGSNEQFF.

The CDR3 coding sequence is TGTGCCAGCAGTTACCGGCTGAAGGGCCAGCCCCAGCATTTT. This gives the protein CASSYRLKGQPQHF. The rearrangement joins TRBV6-5 to TRBJ1-5; D unclear. Trimming shortened V by 2 bases and J by 7 bases, and 12 bases separated the two germline ends. The germline V gene encodes CDR1 MNHEY and CDR2 SVGAGI. The CDR3 contains 14 residues.

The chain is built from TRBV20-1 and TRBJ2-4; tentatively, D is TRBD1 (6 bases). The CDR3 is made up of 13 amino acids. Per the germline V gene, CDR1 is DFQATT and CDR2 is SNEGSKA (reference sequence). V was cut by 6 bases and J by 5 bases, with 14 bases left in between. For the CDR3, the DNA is TGCAGTGCACCTGCCAGGACAGAAAACATTCAGTACTTC. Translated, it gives CSAPARTENIQYF.

In DNA form, the CDR3 reads TGTGCCAGCAGCGCGACAGTGACTCAAGAGACCCAGTACTTC. It yields the protein CASSATVTQETQYF. The chain couples TRBV6-5 to TRBJ2-5, with D possibly TRBD1 on 5 matching bases. The CDR3 is 14 amino acids. From germline, CDR1 is MNHEY and CDR2 SVGAGI. The V end lost 6 bases, the J end lost 2 bases, and 13 bases lay between the germline ends.

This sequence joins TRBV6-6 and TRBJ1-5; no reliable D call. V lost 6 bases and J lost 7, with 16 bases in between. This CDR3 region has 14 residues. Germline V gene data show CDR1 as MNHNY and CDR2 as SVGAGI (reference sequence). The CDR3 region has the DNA TGTGCCAGCAGCCTCAGACGGGATGGGCAGCCCCAGCATTTT. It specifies CASSLRRDGQPQHF.

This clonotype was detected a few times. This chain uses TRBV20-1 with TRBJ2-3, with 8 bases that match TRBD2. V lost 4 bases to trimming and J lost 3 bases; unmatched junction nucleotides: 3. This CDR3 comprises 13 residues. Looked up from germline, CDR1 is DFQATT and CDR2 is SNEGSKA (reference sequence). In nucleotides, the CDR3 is TGCAGTGCTACGGGGGGGCGAACAGATACGCAGTATTTT. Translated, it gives CSATGGRTDTQYF.

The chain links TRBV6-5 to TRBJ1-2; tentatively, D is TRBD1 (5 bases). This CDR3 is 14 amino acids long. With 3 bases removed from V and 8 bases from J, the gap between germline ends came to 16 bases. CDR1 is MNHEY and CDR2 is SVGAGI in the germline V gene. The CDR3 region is CASSYELGAGGYTF. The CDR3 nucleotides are TGTGCCAGCAGTTATGAATTAGGGGCCGGCGGCTACACCTTC.

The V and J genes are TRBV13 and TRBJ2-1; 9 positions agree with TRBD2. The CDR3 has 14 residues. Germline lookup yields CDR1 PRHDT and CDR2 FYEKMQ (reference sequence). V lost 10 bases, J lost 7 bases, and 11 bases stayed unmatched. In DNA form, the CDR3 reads TGTGCCATCACCGTGCGCGGGGGGGCAAATGAGCAGTTCTTC. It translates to CAITVRGGANEQFF.

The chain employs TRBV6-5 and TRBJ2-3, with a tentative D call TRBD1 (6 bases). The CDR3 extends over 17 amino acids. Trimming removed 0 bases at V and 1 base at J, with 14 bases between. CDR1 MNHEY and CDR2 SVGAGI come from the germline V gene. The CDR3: CASSYSRGFGRTDTQYF. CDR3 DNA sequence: TGTGCCAGCAGTTACTCGAGGGGGTTCGGGCGCACAGATACGCAGTATTTT.

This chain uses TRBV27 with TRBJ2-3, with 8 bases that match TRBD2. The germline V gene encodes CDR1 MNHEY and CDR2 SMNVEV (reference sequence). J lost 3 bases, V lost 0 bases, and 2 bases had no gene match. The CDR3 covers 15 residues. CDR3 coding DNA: TGTGCCAGCAGTTTATCACTAGCGGTGACAGATACGCAGTATTTT. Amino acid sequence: CASSLSLAVTDTQYF.

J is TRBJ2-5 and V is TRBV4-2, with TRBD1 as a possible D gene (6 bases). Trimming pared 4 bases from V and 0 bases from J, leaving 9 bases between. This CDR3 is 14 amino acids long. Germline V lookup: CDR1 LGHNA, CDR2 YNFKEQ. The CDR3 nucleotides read TGTGCCAGCAGCCCCGGACAGCACCAAGAGACCCAGTACTTC. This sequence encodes CASSPGQHQETQYF.

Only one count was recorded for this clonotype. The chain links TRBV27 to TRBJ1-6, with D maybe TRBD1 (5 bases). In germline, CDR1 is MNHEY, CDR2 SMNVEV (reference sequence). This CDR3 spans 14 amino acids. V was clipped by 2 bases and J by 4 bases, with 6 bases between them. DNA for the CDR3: TGTGCCAGCAGTTTAAGACAGTATAATTCACCCCTCCACTTT. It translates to CASSLRQYNSPLHF.

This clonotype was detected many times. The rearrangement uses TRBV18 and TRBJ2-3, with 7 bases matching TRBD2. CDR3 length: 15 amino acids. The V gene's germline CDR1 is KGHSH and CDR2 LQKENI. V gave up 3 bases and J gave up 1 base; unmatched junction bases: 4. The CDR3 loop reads CASSPTGGRTDTQYF. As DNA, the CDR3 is TGTGCCAGCTCACCGACGGGGGGACGCACAGATACGCAGTATTTT.

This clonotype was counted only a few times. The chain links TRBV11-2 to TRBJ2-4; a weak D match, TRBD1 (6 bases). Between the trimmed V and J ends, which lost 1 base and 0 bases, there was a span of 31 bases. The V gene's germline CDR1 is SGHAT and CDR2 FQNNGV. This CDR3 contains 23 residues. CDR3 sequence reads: CASSLVGTGHPRAGDIAKNIQYF. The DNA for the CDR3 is TGTGCCAGCAGCTTAGTAGGGACGGGACACCCCCGCGCGGGCGACATAGCCAAAAACATTCAGTACTTC.

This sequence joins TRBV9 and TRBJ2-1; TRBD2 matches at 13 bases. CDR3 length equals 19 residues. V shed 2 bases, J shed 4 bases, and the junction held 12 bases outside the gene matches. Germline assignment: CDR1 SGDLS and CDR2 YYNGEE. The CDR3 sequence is CASSVQTSGGLGAYNEQFF. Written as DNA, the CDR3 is TGTGCCAGCAGCGTTCAGACTAGCGGGGGGTTAGGTGCGTACAATGAGCAGTTCTTC.

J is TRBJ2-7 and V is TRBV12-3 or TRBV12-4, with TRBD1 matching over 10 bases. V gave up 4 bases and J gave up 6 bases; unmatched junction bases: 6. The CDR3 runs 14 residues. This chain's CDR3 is CASSYGTGVIEQYF. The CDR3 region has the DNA TGTGCCAGCAGTTACGGGACAGGGGTCATCGAGCAGTACTTC.

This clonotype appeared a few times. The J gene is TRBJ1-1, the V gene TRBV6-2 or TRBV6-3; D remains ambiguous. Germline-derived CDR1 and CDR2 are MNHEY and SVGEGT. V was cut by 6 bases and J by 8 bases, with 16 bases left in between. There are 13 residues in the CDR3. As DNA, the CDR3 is TGTGCCAGCAGAGCCGCAGCGGGTTTGGAAGCTTTCTTT. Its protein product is CASRAAAGLEAFF.

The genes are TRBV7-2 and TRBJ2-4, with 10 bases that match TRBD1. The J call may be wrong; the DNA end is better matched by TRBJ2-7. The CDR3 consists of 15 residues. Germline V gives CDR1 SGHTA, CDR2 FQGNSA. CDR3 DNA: TGTGCCAGCAGCCGCCCGGACAGGGGGTCCTACGAGCAGTACTTC. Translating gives CASSRPDRGSYEQYF.